Reported below is one T cell receptor beta chain. This clone's antigen is unknown. Base qualities are missing; no much larger clone stands one base away. This sample is part of a study of blood T cell repertoires in COVID-19 (dated by TCRdb to 2018 to 2021). Study-level background: Samples from collaborators originated in the United States, Italy and Spain and spanned both the acute and convalescent phases of COVID-19. A freely available public database, intended as a resource for researchers studying the immune response to SARS-CoV-2, is where the repertoires were released. Where HLA class I and class II types were available, the types were taken from metadata supplied by the sample provider, not from assay-based typing. A de-identified subject ID, COVID-19 status, age in years and sex were almost always included in the sample metadata. Deeply sampled blood TCRbeta repertoires from subjects exposed to, actively infected with, or recovered from COVID-19 were included in the dataset. The samples were drawn from two sources: the first 160 participants of the ongoing ImmuneRACE study, and 1,254 subjects contributed by 6 global collaborators. The material from the prospective study consisted of cDNA or gDNA derived from T cells, B-cell-depleted T cells, or PBMCs.

TCRbeta CDR3 regions were amplified from genomic DNA by means of the immunoSEQ Assay, a bias-controlled multiplex PCR. The original methods were these. Nucleated cell counts per sample were estimated from amplification of reference gene primers within the assay. Sequence reads were collapsed and filtered to measure the absolute abundance of every unique TCRbeta CDR3 rearrangement. For each sample, productive Simpson clonality was calculated as the square root of Simpson's diversity index across productive rearrangements. The clones in this table, taken by TCRdb from immuneACCESS, are in-frame only. Not every clone is retained; where verified, under half of the shortfall comes from an unresolved V gene, and the cause of the rest is unknown. The DNA was the basis for D and trimming; V, J and clone size are from that table. This sample holds about 130,000 clones; approximately 80% were observed only once. The top ten clonotypes cover about 12% of the sample.

Here is what the overall study found, with its caveats: How much clinical and demographic metadata was included differed by source and by participant, and the metadata was provided uncurated.

The CDR3 starts with the cysteine, ends with the phenylalanine, and has 15 residues. The only DNA kept is the CDR3, 45 bases in frame from the first base. Ends trimmed: V by 4 bases, J by 0 bases; bases unmatched to a gene: 5. CDR1 and CDR2 were assigned from the germline V gene as SGHRS and YFSETQ. Whole blood was collected in K2EDTA tubes by collaborating institutions according to the institutions' own protocols. For TCRbeta analysis, collaborators shipped samples as frozen whole blood, isolated PBMCs, or DNA extracted from either of those sample types. The rearranged chain carries TRBV5-1 and TRBJ2-3; the junction holds 7 bases that match TRBD2. Sequencing input: peripheral blood. This TCR derives from a woman aged 60 to 75 with acute or convalescent COVID-19. The nucleotides read TGCGCCAGCAGCCTCCCTAGCGGAAGCACAGATACGCAGTATTTT. Its coded protein is CASSLPSGSTDTQYF.